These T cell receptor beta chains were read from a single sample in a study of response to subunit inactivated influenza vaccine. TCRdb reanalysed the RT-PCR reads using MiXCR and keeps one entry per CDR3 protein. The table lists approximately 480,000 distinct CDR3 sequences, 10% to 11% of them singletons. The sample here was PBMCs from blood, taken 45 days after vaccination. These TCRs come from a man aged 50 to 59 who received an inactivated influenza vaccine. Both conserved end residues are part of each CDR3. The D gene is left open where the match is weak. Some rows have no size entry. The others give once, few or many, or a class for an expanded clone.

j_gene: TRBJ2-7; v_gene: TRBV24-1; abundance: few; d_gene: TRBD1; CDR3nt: TGTGCCACCAGTGATGCCGGGACAGGCGACGACGAGCAGTACTTC; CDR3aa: CATSDAGTGDDEQYF
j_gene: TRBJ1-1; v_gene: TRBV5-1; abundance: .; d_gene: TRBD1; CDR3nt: TGCGCCAGCAGCTTGAAACGGAAGACAGGGGGCCAAGCTTTCTTT; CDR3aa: CASSLKRKTGGQAFF
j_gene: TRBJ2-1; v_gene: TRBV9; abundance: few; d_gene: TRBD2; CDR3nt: TGTGCCAGCAGCGTAGCTAGCGGGACGAATCACAATGAGCAGTTCTTC; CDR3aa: CASSVASGTNHNEQFF
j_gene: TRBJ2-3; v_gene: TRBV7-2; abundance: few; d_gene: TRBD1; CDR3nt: TGTGCCAGCAGCTTAGAGCAGGGACAGTCAGATACGCAGTATTTT; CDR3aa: CASSLEQGQSDTQYF
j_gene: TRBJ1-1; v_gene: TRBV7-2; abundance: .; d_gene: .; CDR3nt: TGTGCCAGCAGCTTACGGGGGGCGGACACTGAAGCTTTCTTT; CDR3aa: CASSLRGADTEAFF
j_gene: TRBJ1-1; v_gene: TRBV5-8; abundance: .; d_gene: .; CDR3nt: TGTGCCAGCAGCTTGGAACGACTGGCCAAAGCTTTCTTT; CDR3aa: CASSLERLAKAFF
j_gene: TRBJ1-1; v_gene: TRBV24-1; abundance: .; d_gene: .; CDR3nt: TGTGCCACCAGTGATTTATCGGGGAGAGGGGCTTTCTTT; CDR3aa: CATSDLSGRGAFF
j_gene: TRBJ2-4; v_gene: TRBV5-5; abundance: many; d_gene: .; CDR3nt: TGTGCCAGCAGCTCGGGACGGATACTAGCCAAAAACATTCAGTACTTC; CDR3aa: CASSSGRILAKNIQYF
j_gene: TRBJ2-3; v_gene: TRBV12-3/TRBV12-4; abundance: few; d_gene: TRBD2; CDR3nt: TGTGCCAGCAGTTTCTGGACTAGAACAGATACGCAGTATTTT; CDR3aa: CASSFWTRTDTQYF
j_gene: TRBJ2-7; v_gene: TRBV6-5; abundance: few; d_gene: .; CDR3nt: TGTGCCAGCAGTTACCCGGACAGCTACGAGCAGTACTTC; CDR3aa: CASSYPDSYEQYF
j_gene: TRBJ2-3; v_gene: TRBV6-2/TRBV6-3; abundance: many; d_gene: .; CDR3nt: TGTGCCAGCAGTTTCCCACTAGGGTGGGCAGATACGCAGTATTTT; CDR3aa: CASSFPLGWADTQYF
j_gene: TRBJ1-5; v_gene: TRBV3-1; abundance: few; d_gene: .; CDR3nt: TGTGCCAGCAGCCAAGGAGACAGAAACAATCAGCCCCAGCATTTT; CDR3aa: CASSQGDRNNQPQHF
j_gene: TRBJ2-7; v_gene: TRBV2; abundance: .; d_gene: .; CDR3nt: TGTGCCAGCAGCTCAGGTTCTGGGGAGCAGTACTTC; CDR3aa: CASSSGSGEQYF
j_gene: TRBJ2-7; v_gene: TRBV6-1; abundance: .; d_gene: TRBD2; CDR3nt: TGTGCCAGCAGTGTAGCGGGGGGACTTTCCTACGAGCAGTACTTC; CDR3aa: CASSVAGGLSYEQYF
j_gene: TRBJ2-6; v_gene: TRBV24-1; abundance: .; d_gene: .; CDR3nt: TGTGCCACCAGTCCGGGGGCAGGGCCTGGGGCCAACGTCCTGACTTTC; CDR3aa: CATSPGAGPGANVLTF
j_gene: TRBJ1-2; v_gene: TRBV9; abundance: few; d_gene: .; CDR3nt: TGTGCCAGCAGCGTAGATCGATGGGGGGGCTATGGCTACACCTTC; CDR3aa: CASSVDRWGGYGYTF
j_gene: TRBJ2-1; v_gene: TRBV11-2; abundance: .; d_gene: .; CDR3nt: TGTGCCAGCAGCGTCAATGAGCAGTTCTTC; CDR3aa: CASSVNEQFF
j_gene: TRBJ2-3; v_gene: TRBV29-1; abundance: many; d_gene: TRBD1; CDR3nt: TGCAGCGTAGGACAGGCCCGGGATACGCAGTATTTT; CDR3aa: CSVGQARDTQYF
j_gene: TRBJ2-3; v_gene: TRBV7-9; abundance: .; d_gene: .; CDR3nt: TGTGCCAGCAGCCCTCTAGCAGATACGCAGTATTTT; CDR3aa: CASSPLADTQYF
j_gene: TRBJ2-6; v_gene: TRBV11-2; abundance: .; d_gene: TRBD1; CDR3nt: TGTGCCAGCAGCTTATCCGACAGGGGTCGGGCCAACGTCCTGACTTTC; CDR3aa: CASSLSDRGRANVLTF
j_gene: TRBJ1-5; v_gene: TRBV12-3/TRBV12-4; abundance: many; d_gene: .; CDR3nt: TGTGCCAGCAGTTTATTCGGGTTTGAAAGCAATCAGCCCCAGCATTTT; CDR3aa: CASSLFGFESNQPQHF
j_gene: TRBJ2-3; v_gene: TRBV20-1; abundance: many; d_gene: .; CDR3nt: TGCAGTGCTAGAGGGCTAGAGGGTGTTACTAGCACAGATACGCAGTATTTT; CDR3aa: CSARGLEGVTSTDTQYF
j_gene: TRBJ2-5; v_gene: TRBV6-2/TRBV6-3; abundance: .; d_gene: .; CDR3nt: TGTGCCAGCAGTTGGAGGGGATTTGAGACCCAGTACTTC; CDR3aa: CASSWRGFETQYF
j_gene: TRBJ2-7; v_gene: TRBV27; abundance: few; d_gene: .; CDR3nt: TGTGCCAGCAGTTTATATTTCACACACTCCTACGAGCAGTACTTC; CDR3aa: CASSLYFTHSYEQYF
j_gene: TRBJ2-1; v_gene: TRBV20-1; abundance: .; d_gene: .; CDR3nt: TGCAGTGCTAGCCTGGTTTTGATGGGGTCAAGTAATGAGCAGTTCTTC; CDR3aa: CSASLVLMGSSNEQFF
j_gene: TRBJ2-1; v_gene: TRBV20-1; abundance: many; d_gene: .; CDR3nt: TGCAGTGCTAGAGCACAGGGACTTAGGGGTTCCTACAATGAGCAGTTCTTC; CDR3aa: CSARAQGLRGSYNEQFF
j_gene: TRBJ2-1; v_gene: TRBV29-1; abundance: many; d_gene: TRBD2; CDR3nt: TGCAGCGTTGAAGCGGGACTAGCGGAATCCTACAATGAGCAGTTCTTC; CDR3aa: CSVEAGLAESYNEQFF
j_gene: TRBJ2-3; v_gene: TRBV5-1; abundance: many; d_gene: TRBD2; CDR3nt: TGCGCCAGCAGCTTGGAGGCTAGCGGGGGGGCAACAGATACGCAGTATTTT; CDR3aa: CASSLEASGGATDTQYF
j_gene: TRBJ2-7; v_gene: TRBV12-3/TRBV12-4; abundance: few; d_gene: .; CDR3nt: TGTGCCAGCAAACCTCAGGGGAGTTTGGCCTACGAGCAGTACTTC; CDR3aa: CASKPQGSLAYEQYF
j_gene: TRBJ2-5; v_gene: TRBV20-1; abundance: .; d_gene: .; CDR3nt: TGCAGTGCTAGACAGGAAAACCAAGAGACCCAGTACTTC; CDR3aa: CSARQENQETQYF
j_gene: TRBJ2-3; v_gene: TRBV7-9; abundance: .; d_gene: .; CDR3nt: TGTGCCAGCAGCTTAGGGGCAGGGGAAAATACAGATACGCAGTATTTT; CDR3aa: CASSLGAGENTDTQYF